This TCR beta chain was sequenced in a study of blood T cell repertoires in COVID-19. For the study at large: The United States, Italy and Spain supplied acute and convalescent COVID-19 samples. From T cells, B-cell-depleted T cells, or PBMCs came the material, which was cDNA or gDNA.

Original methodology: Using reference gene primer amplification, nucleated cell counts were estimated. Assay: immunoSEQ multiplex PCR; the TCRdb copy retains only in-frame clones and omits some. V and J calls and clone size follow that table, whereas D and trimming were derived from the DNA. The sample includes about 140,000 clones, over 80% of them seen just once. CDR3 length equals 15 residues. Germline lookup yields CDR1 MNHEY and CDR2 SVGAGI. V lost 2 bases, J lost 6 bases, and 5 bases stayed unmatched. The source is a man between 60 and 75 years old with active or convalescent COVID-19. The chain has TRBV6-5 and TRBJ2-7; 12 nucleotides agree with TRBD2. Material: peripheral blood. CDR3 nucleotide sequence: TGTGCCAGCAGTTACCGGACTAGCGGGAACCTCGAGCAGTACTTC. Residues: CASSYRTSGNLEQYF.